Listed below are T cell receptor beta chains from one sample, sequenced in a study of T cell responses to AZD1222 COVID-19 vaccine. Sequencing used immunoSEQ multiplex PCR; TCRdb keeps in-frame clones, though not all of them. The table lists more than 150,000 clones, 90% of them singletons. Sequencing used peripheral blood, obtained on day 0 of AZD1222 vaccination. All receptors come from an adult in good health. CDR3s include the opening cysteine and the closing phenylalanine or tryptophan. Fields, in order: V gene, clone size, D gene, J gene, CDR3 protein, CDR3 DNA. The D gene is left open where the match is weak. Rows give clone size only sometimes, using once, few, many, or a class for an expanded clone.

v_call: TRBV27
clone_size: few
d_call: NA
j_call: TRBJ1-5
cdr3_aa: CASSQNFNQPQHF
cdr3_nt: TGTGCCAGCAGTCAGAACTTCAATCAGCCCCAGCATTTT

v_call: TRBV30
clone_size: NA
d_call: NA
j_call: TRBJ1-2
cdr3_aa: CAWNSLGNYDYTF
cdr3_nt: TGTGCCTGGAACAGTTTGGGCAACTATGACTACACCTTC

v_call: TRBV28
clone_size: NA
d_call: TRBD1
j_call: TRBJ1-5
cdr3_aa: CASSFPGTGEQPQHF
cdr3_nt: TGTGCCAGCAGTTTCCCGGGGACAGGGGAACAGCCCCAGCATTTT

v_call: TRBV14
clone_size: NA
d_call: NA
j_call: TRBJ2-7
cdr3_aa: CASSQSGHEQYF
cdr3_nt: TGTGCCAGCAGCCAGAGTGGCCACGAGCAGTACTTC

v_call: TRBV5-1
clone_size: NA
d_call: NA
j_call: TRBJ2-3
cdr3_aa: CASSLRTDTQYF
cdr3_nt: TGCGCCAGCAGCTTGCGTACAGATACGCAGTATTTT

v_call: TRBV4-2
clone_size: NA
d_call: NA
j_call: TRBJ1-3
cdr3_aa: CASSRTDPLSGNTIYF
cdr3_nt: TGTGCCAGCAGCCGAACGGACCCTCTCTCTGGAAACACCATATATTTT

v_call: TRBV25-1
clone_size: NA
d_call: NA
j_call: TRBJ2-7
cdr3_aa: CASTLPLLTNYEQYF
cdr3_nt: TGTGCCAGCACACTCCCACTTTTAACTAACTACGAGCAGTACTTC

v_call: TRBV15
clone_size: NA
d_call: TRBD2
j_call: TRBJ2-1
cdr3_aa: CATSRDLPSGSSYNEQFF
cdr3_nt: TGTGCCACCAGCAGAGATCTTCCTAGCGGGAGTTCCTACAATGAGCAGTTCTTC

v_call: TRBV6-1
clone_size: NA
d_call: NA
j_call: TRBJ2-3
cdr3_aa: CASSEIKPAATDTQYF
cdr3_nt: TGTGCCAGCAGTGAAATAAAGCCAGCGGCCACAGATACGCAGTATTTT

v_call: TRBV28
clone_size: NA
d_call: TRBD2
j_call: TRBJ2-5
cdr3_aa: CASSLRTEGAGGLARETQYF
cdr3_nt: TGTGCCAGCAGTTTAAGGACCGAAGGAGCGGGAGGGCTCGCCAGAGAGACCCAGTACTTC

v_call: TRBV10-1
clone_size: NA
d_call: TRBD2
j_call: TRBJ2-1
cdr3_aa: CASSERGAKREGCNEQFF
cdr3_nt: TGCGCCAGCAGTGAGAGGGGGGCTAAGCGGGAGGGCTGCAATGAGCAGTTCTTC

v_call: TRBV4-2
clone_size: once
d_call: NA
j_call: TRBJ2-1
cdr3_aa: CASSQRVGESEQFF
cdr3_nt: TGTGCCAGCAGCCAAAGGGTGGGGGAGAGTGAGCAGTTCTTC

v_call: TRBV30
clone_size: NA
d_call: NA
j_call: TRBJ1-6
cdr3_aa: CAWSLGRVSYNSPLHF
cdr3_nt: TGTGCCTGGTCCCTCGGGCGGGTTTCCTATAATTCACCCCTCCACTTT

v_call: TRBV6-1
clone_size: NA
d_call: NA
j_call: TRBJ2-1
cdr3_aa: CASSENPGRNEQFF
cdr3_nt: TGTGCCAGCAGTGAAAATCCCGGGCGCAATGAGCAGTTCTTC

v_call: TRBV23-1
clone_size: NA
d_call: TRBD2
j_call: TRBJ2-1
cdr3_aa: CASSQSRGGSYNEQFF
cdr3_nt: TGCGCCAGCAGTCAATCGCGGGGGGGCTCCTACAATGAGCAGTTCTTC

v_call: TRBV7-2
clone_size: NA
d_call: NA
j_call: TRBJ2-1
cdr3_aa: CASSLIFDNEQFF
cdr3_nt: TGTGCCAGCAGCTTAATTTTCGACAATGAGCAGTTCTTC

v_call: TRBV6-2/TRBV6-3
clone_size: NA
d_call: NA
j_call: TRBJ2-5
cdr3_aa: CASSYASSTTTGPWETQYF
cdr3_nt: TGTGCCAGCAGTTACGCCTCGTCCACTACGACGGGCCCGTGGGAGACCCAGTACTTC

v_call: TRBV2
clone_size: NA
d_call: NA
j_call: TRBJ1-5
cdr3_aa: CASSDKGIYQPQHF
cdr3_nt: TGTGCCAGCAGTGATAAGGGTATATATCAGCCCCAGCATTTT

v_call: TRBV2
clone_size: NA
d_call: NA
j_call: TRBJ1-5
cdr3_aa: CASSTEGESQPQHF
cdr3_nt: TGTGCCAGCAGCACGGAAGGGGAATCTCAGCCCCAGCATTTT

v_call: TRBV16
clone_size: NA
d_call: TRBD1
j_call: TRBJ1-2
cdr3_aa: CASSQSGQGYGYTF
cdr3_nt: TGTGCCAGCAGCCAATCGGGACAGGGATACGGCTACACCTTC

v_call: TRBV6-5
clone_size: NA
d_call: NA
j_call: TRBJ1-5
cdr3_aa: CASRDRTGNQPQHF
cdr3_nt: TGTGCCAGCAGGGATAGGACAGGCAATCAGCCCCAGCATTTT

v_call: TRBV7-2
clone_size: NA
d_call: TRBD1
j_call: TRBJ1-6
cdr3_aa: CASSLGQGLAAYNSPLHF
cdr3_nt: TGTGCCAGCAGCTTAGGACAGGGATTAGCTGCCTATAATTCACCCCTCCACTTT

v_call: TRBV20-1
clone_size: NA
d_call: TRBD2
j_call: TRBJ2-3
cdr3_aa: CSASQGLAFTDTQYF
cdr3_nt: TGCAGTGCTAGTCAGGGACTAGCGTTCACAGATACGCAGTATTTT

v_call: TRBV7-8
clone_size: once
d_call: TRBD2
j_call: TRBJ2-2
cdr3_aa: CASSLAPPGLGGGELFF
cdr3_nt: TGTGCCAGCAGCTTAGCCCCCCCGGGACTAGGTGGCGGGGAGCTGTTTTTT

v_call: TRBV7-9
clone_size: NA
d_call: NA
j_call: TRBJ1-1
cdr3_aa: CASSLVGPEAFF
cdr3_nt: TGTGCCAGCAGCTTAGTTGGGCCGGAAGCTTTCTTT

v_call: TRBV10-3
clone_size: NA
d_call: NA
j_call: TRBJ1-1
cdr3_aa: CAISPRRGFADTEAFF
cdr3_nt: TGTGCCATCAGCCCCCGGAGGGGGTTTGCGGACACTGAAGCTTTCTTT

v_call: TRBV19
clone_size: NA
d_call: TRBD1
j_call: TRBJ1-1
cdr3_aa: CASSRTGQGLAEAFF
cdr3_nt: TGTGCCAGTAGTAGGACGGGACAGGGTTTGGCTGAAGCTTTCTTT

v_call: TRBV7-6
clone_size: NA
d_call: TRBD2
j_call: TRBJ2-3
cdr3_aa: CASSSRLAGAVDTQYF
cdr3_nt: TGTGCCAGCAGCTCTCGACTAGCGGGAGCGGTAGATACGCAGTATTTT

v_call: TRBV11-3
clone_size: NA
d_call: TRBD1
j_call: TRBJ2-7
cdr3_aa: CASSLGTTGQGEQYF
cdr3_nt: TGTGCCAGCAGCTTAGGCACGACAGGGCAAGGGGAGCAGTACTTC

v_call: TRBV6-5
clone_size: NA
d_call: TRBD1
j_call: TRBJ2-4
cdr3_aa: CASIKDRVNIQYF
cdr3_nt: TGTGCCAGCATTAAGGACAGGGTGAACATTCAGTACTTC

v_call: TRBV5-4
clone_size: once
d_call: NA
j_call: TRBJ1-4
cdr3_aa: CASSSRETNEKLFF
cdr3_nt: TGTGCCAGCAGCTCCAGGGAAACTAATGAAAAACTGTTTTTT

v_call: TRBV7-9
clone_size: NA
d_call: NA
j_call: TRBJ1-4
cdr3_aa: CASSSGAGEKLFF
cdr3_nt: TGTGCCAGCAGCTCCGGGGCGGGAGAAAAACTGTTTTTT

v_call: TRBV4-3
clone_size: NA
d_call: NA
j_call: TRBJ1-4
cdr3_aa: CASSQGSTGATNEKLFF
cdr3_nt: TGCGCCAGCAGCCAAGGGTCTACGGGTGCAACTAATGAAAAACTGTTTTTT

v_call: TRBV4-2
clone_size: NA
d_call: NA
j_call: TRBJ2-7
cdr3_aa: CASSQVSKEQYF
cdr3_nt: TGTGCCAGCAGCCAAGTATCTAAAGAGCAGTACTTC

v_call: TRBV28
clone_size: few
d_call: TRBD1
j_call: TRBJ1-2
cdr3_aa: CASRTGGANYGYTF
cdr3_nt: TGTGCCAGTAGGACAGGGGGCGCGAACTATGGCTACACCTTC

v_call: TRBV6-4
clone_size: NA
d_call: NA
j_call: TRBJ1-1
cdr3_aa: CASSDSPAGAPEEKAFF
cdr3_nt: TGTGCCAGCAGTGACTCACCGGCAGGAGCCCCGGAGGAGAAAGCTTTCTTT

v_call: TRBV3-1/TRBV3-2
clone_size: NA
d_call: NA
j_call: TRBJ1-2
cdr3_aa: CASSQDGNYYGYTF
cdr3_nt: TGTGCCAGCAGCCAAGATGGGAATTACTATGGCTACACCTTC

v_call: TRBV2
clone_size: NA
d_call: NA
j_call: TRBJ1-5
cdr3_aa: CASSERGRAKYSNQPQHF
cdr3_nt: TGTGCCAGCAGTGAAAGGGGCAGGGCAAAATATAGCAATCAGCCCCAGCATTTT

v_call: TRBV6-1
clone_size: NA
d_call: TRBD1
j_call: TRBJ1-1
cdr3_aa: CASSEGRTGSNTEAFF
cdr3_nt: TGTGCCAGCAGTGAAGGCCGGACAGGGTCGAACACTGAAGCTTTCTTT

v_call: TRBV11-2
clone_size: once
d_call: NA
j_call: TRBJ1-1
cdr3_aa: CASSLVGAGLNTEAFF
cdr3_nt: TGTGCCAGCAGCTTAGTCGGAGCAGGGCTGAACACTGAAGCTTTCTTT

v_call: TRBV6-5
clone_size: NA
d_call: NA
j_call: TRBJ2-3
cdr3_aa: CASSYPGLGTDTQYF
cdr3_nt: TGTGCCAGCAGTTACCCTGGACTCGGGACAGATACGCAGTATTTT

v_call: TRBV13
clone_size: NA
d_call: TRBD1
j_call: TRBJ2-5
cdr3_aa: CASSLGTGGQETQYF
cdr3_nt: TGTGCCAGCAGCTTAGGGACAGGGGGCCAAGAGACCCAGTACTTC

v_call: TRBV27
clone_size: NA
d_call: TRBD1
j_call: TRBJ1-3
cdr3_aa: CASSLTGVGGNTIYF
cdr3_nt: TGTGCCAGCAGTTTGACAGGGGTAGGCGGAAACACCATATATTTT

v_call: TRBV7-2
clone_size: NA
d_call: TRBD2
j_call: TRBJ2-1
cdr3_aa: CASSRGLAGGLDEQFF
cdr3_nt: TGTGCCAGCAGCAGAGGACTAGCGGGGGGTTTAGATGAGCAGTTCTTC

v_call: TRBV12-3/TRBV12-4
clone_size: NA
d_call: NA
j_call: TRBJ1-2
cdr3_aa: CASSLPAGRLFF
cdr3_nt: TGTGCCAGCAGTTTGCCGGCTGGACGGTTATTCTTC

v_call: TRBV2
clone_size: NA
d_call: TRBD1
j_call: TRBJ2-7
cdr3_aa: CASRPSTGGYEQYF
cdr3_nt: TGTGCCAGCAGACCTTCGACAGGGGGCTACGAGCAGTACTTC

v_call: TRBV5-4
clone_size: NA
d_call: TRBD2
j_call: TRBJ2-1
cdr3_aa: CASSSQLAGGYEQFF
cdr3_nt: TGTGCCAGCAGCTCTCAACTAGCGGGGGGCTATGAGCAGTTCTTC